A selection of T cell receptor beta chains follows, all from one sample in a study of TIL therapy for anti-PD-1-resistant metastatic lung cancer. TCRdb's copy holds only in-frame clones and misses some; the assay was immunoSEQ multiplex PCR. The data show about 55,000 clones, with 70% to 90% seen just once and approximately 3% held by the top ten. The specimen was blood, collected at baseline. These receptors all come from a person aged 25 to 85 with non-small cell lung cancer. The CDR3 runs from the conserved cysteine through the conserved F or W. The D gene is left open where the match is weak. Clone size is shown for a subset of rows, as once, few, many or a class of expanded clone.

CDR3 length	clone size	D gene	V gene	J gene	CDR3 protein	CDR3 DNA
12	-	TRBD2	TRBV11-2	TRBJ2-7	CASSPGGLAGNF	TGTGCCAGCAGCCCAGGGGGACTAGCGGGAAACTTC
14	-	TRBD2	TRBV28	TRBJ2-1	CASNSGGFHNEQFF	TGTGCCAGCAACAGCGGGGGATTCCACAATGAGCAGTTCTTC
17	few	-	TRBV14	TRBJ2-2	CASSPGWQTGGTGELFF	TGTGCCAGCAGCCCGGGGTGGCAGACGGGTGGCACCGGGGAGCTGTTTTTT
14	-	-	TRBV7-3	TRBJ2-3	CASSLGLASDTQYF	TGTGCCAGCAGCTTAGGCTTAGCTTCAGATACGCAGTATTTT
16	-	-	TRBV21-1	TRBJ2-2	CASGNVLGQSTGELFF	TGTGCCAGCGGAAATGTTTTAGGACAGTCTACCGGGGAGCTGTTTTTT
16	-	TRBD2	TRBV9	TRBJ2-7	CASSSEGGGSSYEQYF	TGTGCCAGCAGCTCAGAAGGCGGGGGTAGCTCCTACGAGCAGTACTTC
15	once	TRBD1	TRBV5-1	TRBJ2-7	CASSSGRDRSTEQYF	TGCGCCAGCAGCTCAGGACGGGACAGGTCGACCGAGCAGTACTTC
16	-	-	TRBV6-2/TRBV6-3	TRBJ2-4	CASSYSASLAKNIQYF	TGTGCCAGCAGTTACTCTGCCAGCCTAGCCAAAAACATTCAGTACTTC
13	-	-	TRBV3-1/TRBV3-2	TRBJ2-5	CASSQGNRETQYF	TGTGCCAGCAGCCAGGGGAACCGGGAGACCCAGTACTTC
14	-	-	TRBV27	TRBJ2-7	CASSLDSLSYEQYF	TGTGCCAGCAGTTTGGACTCCCTCTCCTACGAGCAGTACTTC
15	-	-	TRBV6-5	TRBJ1-3	CASSYGEGSGNTIYF	TGTGCCAGCAGTTACGGGGAGGGGTCCGGAAACACCATATATTTT
13	-	TRBD1	TRBV2	TRBJ1-3	CASSRQGGITIYF	TGTGCCAGCAGTAGACAGGGAGGGATCACCATATATTTT
15	few	-	TRBV3-1/TRBV3-2	TRBJ1-2	CASSQRAVQNYGYTF	TGTGCCAGCAGCCAGCGGGCAGTTCAGAACTATGGCTACACCTTC
14	few	-	TRBV4-1	TRBJ2-3	CASSQAASTDTQYF	TGCGCCAGCAGCCAAGCGGCTAGCACAGATACGCAGTATTTT
14	-	-	TRBV19	TRBJ2-7	CASSTAGTSEERYF	TGTGCCAGTAGCACAGCCGGGACATCCGAAGAGCGGTACTTC
13	-	TRBD2	TRBV7-6	TRBJ2-7	CASSPTGGGEQYF	TGTGCCAGCAGCCCTACGGGGGGGGGCGAGCAGTACTTC
15	-	-	TRBV7-2	TRBJ1-4	CASSLAARYNEKLFF	TGTGCCAGCAGCTTAGCGGCCAGGTATAATGAAAAACTGTTTTTT
17	-	TRBD1	TRBV4-3	TRBJ1-6	CASSQDWDRGYNSPLHF	TGCGCCAGCAGCCAAGATTGGGACAGGGGGTATAATTCACCCCTCCACTTT
12	few	TRBD1	TRBV30	TRBJ1-2	CAATTGGGGYTF	TGTGCCGCTACGACAGGGGGGGGTGGCTACACCTTC
14	-	TRBD1	TRBV10-2	TRBJ2-1	CASRGQGFYNEQFF	TGCGCCAGCAGGGGACAGGGGTTCTACAATGAGCAGTTCTTC
14	-	-	TRBV7-8	TRBJ2-7	CASSPTEVAYEQYF	TGTGCCAGCAGCCCCACAGAAGTCGCCTACGAGCAGTACTTC
13	-	-	TRBV3-1/TRBV3-2	TRBJ2-1	CASSLSLRPGEFF	TGTGCCAGCAGCCTCAGCCTCCGGCCGGGGGAGTTCTTC
15	-	TRBD1	TRBV5-6	TRBJ2-2	CASSEGQGNTGELFF	TGTGCCAGCAGCGAGGGACAGGGGAACACCGGGGAGCTGTTTTTT
17	-	TRBD2	TRBV11-3	TRBJ2-1	CASSYRGSAGGPNEQFF	TGTGCCAGCAGCTACAGGGGTTCCGCGGGAGGGCCCAATGAGCAGTTCTTC
16	few	-	TRBV6-2/TRBV6-3	TRBJ2-5	CASSSLGREPRETQYF	TGTGCCAGCAGTTCCCTAGGACGCGAACCTCGAGAGACCCAGTACTTC
15	-	-	TRBV6-5	TRBJ2-7	CASSSPSAGPYEQYF	TGTGCCAGCAGTAGCCCTTCGGCGGGCCCCTACGAGCAGTACTTC
17	-	TRBD1	TRBV2	TRBJ2-5	CASSEALKGTGQETQYF	TGTGCCAGCAGTGAAGCGCTTAAGGGGACAGGGCAAGAGACCCAGTACTTC
16	-	TRBD1	TRBV5-1	TRBJ1-5	CASSYGTGGANQPQHF	TGCGCCAGCAGCTACGGGACAGGGGGGGCCAATCAGCCCCAGCATTTT
14	few	TRBD1	TRBV7-6	TRBJ1-1	CASSSGTANTEAFF	TGTGCCAGCAGCTCAGGGACAGCGAACACTGAAGCTTTCTTT
16	-	-	TRBV18	TRBJ1-3	CASSPRTSGGGNTIYF	TGTGCCAGCTCACCACGCACGTCAGGCGGCGGAAACACCATATATTTT
18	-	TRBD1	TRBV5-1	TRBJ2-7	CASSVGTGAASSGKGQYF	TGCGCCAGCAGCGTAGGGACAGGGGCCGCTAGCTCAGGCAAAGGGCAGTACTTC
16	-	TRBD2	TRBV28	TRBJ2-7	CASPPSGTRVPYEQYF	TGTGCCAGCCCTCCCTCCGGGACTAGAGTACCCTACGAGCAGTACTTC